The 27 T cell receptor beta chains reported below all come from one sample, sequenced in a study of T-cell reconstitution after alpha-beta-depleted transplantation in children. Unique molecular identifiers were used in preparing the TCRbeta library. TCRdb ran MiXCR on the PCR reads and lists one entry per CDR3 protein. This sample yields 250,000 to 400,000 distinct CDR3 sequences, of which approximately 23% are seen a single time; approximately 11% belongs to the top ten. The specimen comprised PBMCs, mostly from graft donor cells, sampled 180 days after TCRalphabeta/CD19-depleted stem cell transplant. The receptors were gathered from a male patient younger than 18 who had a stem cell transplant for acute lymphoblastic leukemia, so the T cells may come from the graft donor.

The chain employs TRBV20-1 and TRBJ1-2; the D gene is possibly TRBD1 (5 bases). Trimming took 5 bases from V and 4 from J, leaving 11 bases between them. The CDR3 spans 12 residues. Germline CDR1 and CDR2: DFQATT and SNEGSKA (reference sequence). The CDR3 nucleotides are TGCAGTGCTGAACAGGACGTCTATGGCTACACCTTC. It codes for CSAEQDVYGYTF.

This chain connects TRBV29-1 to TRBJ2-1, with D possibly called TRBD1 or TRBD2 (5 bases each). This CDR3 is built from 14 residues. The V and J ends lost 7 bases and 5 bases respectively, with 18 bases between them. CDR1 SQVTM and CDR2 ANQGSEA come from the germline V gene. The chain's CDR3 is CSGLRDLVNNEQFF. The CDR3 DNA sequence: TGCAGCGGCCTAAGGGACCTCGTCAACAATGAGCAGTTCTTC.

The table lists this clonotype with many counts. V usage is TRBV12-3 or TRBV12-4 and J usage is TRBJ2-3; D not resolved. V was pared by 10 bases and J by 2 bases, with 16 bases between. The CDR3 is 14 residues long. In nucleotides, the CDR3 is TGTGCCATTTCCCGGGCAGTTATCACAGATACGCAGTATTTT. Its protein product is CAISRAVITDTQYF.

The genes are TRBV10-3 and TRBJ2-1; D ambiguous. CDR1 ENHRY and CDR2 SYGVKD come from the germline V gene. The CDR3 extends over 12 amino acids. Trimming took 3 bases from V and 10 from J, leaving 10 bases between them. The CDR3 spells CAISDRTLEQFF. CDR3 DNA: TGTGCCATCAGTGACAGAACCTTGGAGCAGTTCTTC.

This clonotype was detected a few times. The CDR3 spells CASSLWAEEDTQYF. The CDR3 coding sequence is TGTGCCAGCAGTTTATGGGCGGAGGAGGATACGCAGTATTTT. The rearrangement links TRBV7-3 to TRBJ2-3; tentatively, D is TRBD2 (5 bases). The V end was cut by 6 bases, the J end by 6 bases, with 16 bases between. Germline values: CDR1 SGHTA, CDR2 FQGTGA. This CDR3 is built from 14 residues.

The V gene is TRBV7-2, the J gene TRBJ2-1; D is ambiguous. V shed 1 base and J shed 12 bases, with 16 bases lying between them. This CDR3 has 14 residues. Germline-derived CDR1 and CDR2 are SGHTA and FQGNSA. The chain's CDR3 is CASSLGRTRSAQFF. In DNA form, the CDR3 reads TGTGCCAGCAGCTTAGGCCGCACCAGGTCGGCGCAGTTCTTC. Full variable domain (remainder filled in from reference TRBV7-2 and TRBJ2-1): GAGVSQSPSNKVTEKGKDVELRCDPISGHTALYWYRQSLGQGLEFLIYFQGNSAPDKSGLPSDRFSAERTGGSVSTLTIQRTQQEDSAVYLCASSLGRTRSAQFFGPGTRLTVL.

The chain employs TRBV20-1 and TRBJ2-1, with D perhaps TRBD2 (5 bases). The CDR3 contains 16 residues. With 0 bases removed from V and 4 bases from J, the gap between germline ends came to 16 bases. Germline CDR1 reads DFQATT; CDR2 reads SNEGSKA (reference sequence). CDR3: CSARDFGKTGYNEQFF. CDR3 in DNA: TGCAGTGCTAGAGATTTTGGCAAAACGGGGTACAATGAGCAGTTCTTC.

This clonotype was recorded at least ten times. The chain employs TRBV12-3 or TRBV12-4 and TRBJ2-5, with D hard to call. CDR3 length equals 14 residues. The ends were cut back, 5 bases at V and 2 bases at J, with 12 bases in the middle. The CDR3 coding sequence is TGTGCCAGCAGTGCACCAGCCGAGCAAGAGACCCAGTACTTC. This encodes CASSAPAEQETQYF.

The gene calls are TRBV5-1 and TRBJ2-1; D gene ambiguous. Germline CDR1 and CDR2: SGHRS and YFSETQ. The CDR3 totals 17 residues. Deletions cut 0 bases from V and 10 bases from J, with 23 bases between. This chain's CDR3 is CASSLVSSSTPLGEQFF. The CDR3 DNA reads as TGCGCCAGCAGCTTGGTTTCCTCTAGTACTCCTTTAGGGGAGCAGTTCTTC. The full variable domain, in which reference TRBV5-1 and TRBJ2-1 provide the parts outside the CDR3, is KAGVTQTPRYLIKTRGQQVTLSCSPISGHRSVSWYQQTPGQGLQFLFEYFSETQRNKGNFPGRFSGRQFSNSRSEMNVSTLELGDSALYLCASSLVSSSTPLGEQFFGPGTRLTVL.

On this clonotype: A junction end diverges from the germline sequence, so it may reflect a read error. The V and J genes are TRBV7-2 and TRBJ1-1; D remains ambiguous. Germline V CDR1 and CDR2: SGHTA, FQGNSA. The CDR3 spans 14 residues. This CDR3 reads CASSLTYLNTEDFF. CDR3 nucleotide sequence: TGTGCCAGCAGCTTAACTTACCTGAACACTGAAGATTTCTTT.

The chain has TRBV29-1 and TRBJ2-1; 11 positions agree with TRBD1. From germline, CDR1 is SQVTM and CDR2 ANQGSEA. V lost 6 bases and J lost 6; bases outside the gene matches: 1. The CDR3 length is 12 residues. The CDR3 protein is CSVGTGGNEQFF. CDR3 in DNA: TGCAGCGTGGGGACAGGGGGCAATGAGCAGTTCTTC.

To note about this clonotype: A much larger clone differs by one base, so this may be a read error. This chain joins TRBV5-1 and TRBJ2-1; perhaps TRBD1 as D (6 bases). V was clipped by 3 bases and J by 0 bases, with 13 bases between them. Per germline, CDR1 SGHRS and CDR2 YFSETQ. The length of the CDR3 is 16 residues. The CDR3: CASSWGLRCSYNEQFF. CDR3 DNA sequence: TGCGCCAGCAGCTGGGGGCTCCGGTGCTCCTACAATGAGCAGTTCTTC. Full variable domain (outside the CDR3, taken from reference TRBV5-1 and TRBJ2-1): KAGVTQTPRYLIKTRGQQVTLSCSPISGHRSVSWYQQTPGQGLQFLFEYFSETQRNKGNFPGRFSGRQFSNSRSEMNVSTLELGDSALYLCASSWGLRCSYNEQFFGPGTRLTVL.

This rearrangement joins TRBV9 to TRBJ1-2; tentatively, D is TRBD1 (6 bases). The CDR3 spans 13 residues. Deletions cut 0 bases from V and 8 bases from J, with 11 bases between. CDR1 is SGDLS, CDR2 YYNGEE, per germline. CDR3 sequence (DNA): TGTGCCAGCAGCGTAGGGGGGGCGATCGGCTACACCTTC. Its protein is CASSVGGAIGYTF. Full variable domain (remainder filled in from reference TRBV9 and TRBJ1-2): DSGVTQTPKHLITATGQRVTLRCSPRSGDLSVYWYQQSLDQGLQFLIQYYNGEERAKGNILERFSAQQFPDLHSELNLSSLELGDSALYFCASSVGGAIGYTFGSGTRLTVV.

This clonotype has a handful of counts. CDR3 region: CSARESGLGSSYNEQFF. Written as DNA, the CDR3 is TGCAGTGCTAGAGAGTCGGGGCTGGGAAGCTCCTACAATGAGCAGTTCTTC. The chain couples TRBV20-1 to TRBJ2-1, with D perhaps being TRBD1 or TRBD2 (5 bases each). The CDR3 covers 17 residues. Germline V lookup: CDR1 DFQATT, CDR2 SNEGSKA (reference sequence). V was pared by 0 bases and J by 0 bases, with 15 bases between.

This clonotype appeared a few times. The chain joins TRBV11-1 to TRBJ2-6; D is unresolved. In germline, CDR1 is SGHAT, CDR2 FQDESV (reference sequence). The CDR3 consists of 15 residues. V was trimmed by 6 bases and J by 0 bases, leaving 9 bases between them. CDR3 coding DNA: TGTGCCAGCAGGGCGAAGGCCTCTGGGGCCAACGTCCTGACTTTC. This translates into CASRAKASGANVLTF. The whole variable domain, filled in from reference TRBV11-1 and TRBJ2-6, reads EAEVAQSPRYKITEKSQAVAFWCDPISGHATLYWYRQILGQGPELLVQFQDESVVDDSQLPKDRFSAERLKGVDSTLKIQPAELGDSAMYLCASRAKASGANVLTFGAGSRLTVL.

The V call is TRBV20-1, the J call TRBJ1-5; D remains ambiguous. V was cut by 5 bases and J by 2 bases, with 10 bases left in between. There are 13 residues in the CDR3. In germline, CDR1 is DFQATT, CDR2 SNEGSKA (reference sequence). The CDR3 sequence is CSAGGIRNQPQHF. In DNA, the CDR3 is TGCAGTGCTGGAGGGATCCGCAATCAGCCCCAGCATTTT.

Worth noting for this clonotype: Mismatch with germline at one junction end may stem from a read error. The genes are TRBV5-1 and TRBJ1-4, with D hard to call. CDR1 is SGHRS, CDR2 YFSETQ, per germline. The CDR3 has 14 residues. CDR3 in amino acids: CASSLGQLNEKLSF. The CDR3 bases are TGCGCCAGCAGCTTGGGGCAGCTTAATGAAAAACTGTCTTTT.

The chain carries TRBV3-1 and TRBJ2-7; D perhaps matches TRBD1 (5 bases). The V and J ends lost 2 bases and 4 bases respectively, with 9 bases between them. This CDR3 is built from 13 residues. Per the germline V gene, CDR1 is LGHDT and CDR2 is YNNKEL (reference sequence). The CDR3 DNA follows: TGTGCCAGCAGCCAACCAGGGTTATACGAGCAGTACTTC. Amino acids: CASSQPGLYEQYF.

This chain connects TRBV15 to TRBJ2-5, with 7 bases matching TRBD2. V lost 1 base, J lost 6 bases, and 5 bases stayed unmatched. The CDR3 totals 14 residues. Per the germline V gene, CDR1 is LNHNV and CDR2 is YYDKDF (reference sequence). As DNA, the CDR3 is TGTGCCACCAGCAGAGTTGGCGGGAGCAAGACCCAGTACTTC. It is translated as CATSRVGGSKTQYF.

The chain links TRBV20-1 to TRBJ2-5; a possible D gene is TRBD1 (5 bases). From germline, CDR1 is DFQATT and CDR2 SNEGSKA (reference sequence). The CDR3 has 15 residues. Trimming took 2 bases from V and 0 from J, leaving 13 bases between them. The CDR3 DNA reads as TGCAGTGCTAGACGTGGGGCAGGGTACCAAGAGACCCAGTACTTC. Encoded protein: CSARRGAGYQETQYF.

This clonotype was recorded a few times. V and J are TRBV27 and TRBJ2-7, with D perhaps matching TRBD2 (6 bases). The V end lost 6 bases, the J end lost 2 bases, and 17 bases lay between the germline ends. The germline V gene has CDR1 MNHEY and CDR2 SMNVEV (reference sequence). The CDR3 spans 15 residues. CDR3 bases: TGTGCCAGCAGGTACGGGAGTCAAGGGGCCTACGAGCAGTACTTC. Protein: CASRYGSQGAYEQYF.

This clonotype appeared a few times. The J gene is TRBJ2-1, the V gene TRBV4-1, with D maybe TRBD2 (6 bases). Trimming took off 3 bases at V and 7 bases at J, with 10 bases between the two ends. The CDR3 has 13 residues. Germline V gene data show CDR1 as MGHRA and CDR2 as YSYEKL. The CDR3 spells CASSQVGGNEQFF. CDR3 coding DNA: TGCGCCAGCAGCCAGGTCGGAGGGAATGAGCAGTTCTTC.

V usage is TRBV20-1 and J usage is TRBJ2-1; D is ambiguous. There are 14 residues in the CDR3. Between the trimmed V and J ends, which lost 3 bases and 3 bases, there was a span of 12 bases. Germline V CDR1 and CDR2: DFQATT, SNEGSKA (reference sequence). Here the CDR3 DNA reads TGCAGTGCTAGGAGCTGGGTCAACTACAATGAGCAGTTCTTC. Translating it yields CSARSWVNYNEQFF.

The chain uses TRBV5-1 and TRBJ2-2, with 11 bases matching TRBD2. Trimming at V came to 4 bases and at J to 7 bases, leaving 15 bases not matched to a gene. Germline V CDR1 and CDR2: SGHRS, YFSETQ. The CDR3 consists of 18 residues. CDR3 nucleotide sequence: TGCGCCAGCAGCCCTTTGGTAGGGCTAGCGGGAGGACTCGGGGAGCTGTTTTTT. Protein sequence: CASSPLVGLAGGLGELFF. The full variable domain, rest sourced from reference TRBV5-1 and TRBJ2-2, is KAGVTQTPRYLIKTRGQQVTLSCSPISGHRSVSWYQQTPGQGLQFLFEYFSETQRNKGNFPGRFSGRQFSNSRSEMNVSTLELGDSALYLCASSPLVGLAGGLGELFFGEGSRLTVL.

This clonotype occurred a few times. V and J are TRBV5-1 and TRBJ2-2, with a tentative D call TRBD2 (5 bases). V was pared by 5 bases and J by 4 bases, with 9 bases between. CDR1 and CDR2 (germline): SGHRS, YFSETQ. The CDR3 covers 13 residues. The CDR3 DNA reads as TGCGCCAGCAGGACTACAATCACCGGGGAGCTGTTTTTT. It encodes CASRTTITGELFF.

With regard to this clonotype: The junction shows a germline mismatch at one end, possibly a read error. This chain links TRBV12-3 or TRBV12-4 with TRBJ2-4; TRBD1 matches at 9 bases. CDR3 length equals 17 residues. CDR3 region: CASTKNTGGIHKNIQSF. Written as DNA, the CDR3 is TGTGCCAGCACCAAAAATACAGGGGGCATACACAAAAACATTCAGTCCTTC.

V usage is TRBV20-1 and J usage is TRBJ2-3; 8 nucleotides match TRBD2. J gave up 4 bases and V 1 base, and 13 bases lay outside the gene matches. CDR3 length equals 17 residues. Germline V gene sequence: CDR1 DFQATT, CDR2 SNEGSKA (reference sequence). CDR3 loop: CSARGRPGLEVPDTQYF. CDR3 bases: TGCAGTGCTAGAGGACGCCCGGGACTAGAGGTCCCAGATACGCAGTATTTT.